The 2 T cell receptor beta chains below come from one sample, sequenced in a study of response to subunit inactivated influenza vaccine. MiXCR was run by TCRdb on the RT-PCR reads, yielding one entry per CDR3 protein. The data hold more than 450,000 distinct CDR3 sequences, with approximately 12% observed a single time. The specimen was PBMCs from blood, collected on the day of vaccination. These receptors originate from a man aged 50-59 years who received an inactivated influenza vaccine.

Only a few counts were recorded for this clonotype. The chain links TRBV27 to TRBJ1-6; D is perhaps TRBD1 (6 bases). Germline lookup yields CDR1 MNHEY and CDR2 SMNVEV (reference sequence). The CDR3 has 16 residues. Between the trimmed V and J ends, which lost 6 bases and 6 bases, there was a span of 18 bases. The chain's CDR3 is CASRLQGGGINSPLHF. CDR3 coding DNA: TGTGCCAGCAGGTTACAGGGTGGAGGGATTAATTCACCCCTCCACTTT.

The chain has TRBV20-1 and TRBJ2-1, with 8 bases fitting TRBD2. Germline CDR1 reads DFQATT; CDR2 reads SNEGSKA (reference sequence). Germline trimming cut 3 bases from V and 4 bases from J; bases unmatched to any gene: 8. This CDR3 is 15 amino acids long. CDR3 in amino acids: CSARGVGRGYNEQFF. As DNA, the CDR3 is TGCAGTGCTAGGGGCGTCGGGAGGGGTTACAATGAGCAGTTCTTC.